This T cell receptor (beta chain) was sequenced during a study of shared clonotypes between healthy human individuals. Trimming left V 10 bases short and J 2 bases short, with 6 bases between. The V gene's germline CDR1 is LNHDA and CDR2 SQIVND (reference sequence). The CDR3 contains 10 residues. Several immunoSEQ plates received, in even portions, the genomic DNA of each subset. Profiled with immunoSEQ multiplex PCR; TCRdb holds only in-frame clones, not every one. The profile shows approximately 1.4 million clones, approximately 98% of them singletons. Overall study results and limits: The authors expected sequencing depth to affect clonotype sharing among donors. Limitation of the genetic and exposure-history diversity represented came from the few donors.

CD4+ cells yielded CD45RA+ naive and CD45RA-negative memory subsets. Worth noting for this clone: No antigen is known for it.

J is TRBJ2-7 and V is TRBV19, with D tentatively TRBD1 (5 bases). Material: naive CD4+ T cells sorted from blood. Documented subset: CD45RA+ positively selected. The TCR originated in a man aged 30-40 years in good health. The CDR3 is CAKTAYEQYF. The CDR3 DNA follows: TGTGCCAAGACAGCCTACGAGCAGTACTTC.